The present T cell receptor (beta chain) was sequenced within a study of T cell changes during pregnancy in multiple sclerosis. Profiled with immunoSEQ multiplex PCR; TCRdb holds only in-frame clones, not every one. The repertoire holds fewer than 50,000 clones, with about 91% as singletons. This CDR3 contains 14 residues. The chain is built from TRBV21-1 and TRBJ1-4; the DNA was not used to check the table's D call, TRBD1. TRBV21-1 is a pseudogene. Sequenced here: CD4+ T cells from peripheral blood mononuclear cells, sampled in the third trimester of pregnancy. The sequence was collected from a female donor with multiple sclerosis, enrolled in a pregnancy study. The CDR3 DNA sequence: TGTGCCAGCAGCAAGGGACAGGGTGGAGAAAAACTGTTTTTT. It specifies CASSKGQGGEKLFF.